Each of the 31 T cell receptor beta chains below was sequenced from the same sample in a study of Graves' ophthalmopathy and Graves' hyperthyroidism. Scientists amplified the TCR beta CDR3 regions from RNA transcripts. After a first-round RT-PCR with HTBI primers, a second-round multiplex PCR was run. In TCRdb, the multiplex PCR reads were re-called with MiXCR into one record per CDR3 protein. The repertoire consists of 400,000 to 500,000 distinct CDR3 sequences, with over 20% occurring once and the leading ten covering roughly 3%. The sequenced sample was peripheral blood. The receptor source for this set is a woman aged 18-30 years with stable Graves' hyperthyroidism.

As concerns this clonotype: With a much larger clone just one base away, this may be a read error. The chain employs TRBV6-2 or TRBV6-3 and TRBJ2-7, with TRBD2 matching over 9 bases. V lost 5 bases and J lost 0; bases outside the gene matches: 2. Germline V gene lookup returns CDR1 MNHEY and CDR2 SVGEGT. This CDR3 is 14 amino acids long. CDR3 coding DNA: TGTGCCAGCAGTCGGACTAGCGCCTCCTACGAGCAGTACTTC. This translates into CASSRTSASYEQYF.

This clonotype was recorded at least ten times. CDR3 protein: CASSNGINQPQHF. CDR3 bases: TGTGCCAGCAGTAACGGAATCAATCAGCCCCAGCATTTT. V usage is TRBV6-5 and J usage is TRBJ1-5; D not certain. The CDR3 consists of 13 residues. V lost 5 bases and J 3 bases, leaving 8 bases between the germline ends. CDR1 and CDR2 (germline): MNHEY, SVGAGI.

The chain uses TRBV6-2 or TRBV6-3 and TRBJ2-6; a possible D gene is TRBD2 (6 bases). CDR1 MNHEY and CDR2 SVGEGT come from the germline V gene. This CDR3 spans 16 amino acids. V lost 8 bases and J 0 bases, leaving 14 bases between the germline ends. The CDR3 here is CASCRLVVSGANVLTF. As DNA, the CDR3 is TGTGCCAGCTGTAGACTAGTCGTCTCTGGGGCCAACGTCCTGACTTTC.

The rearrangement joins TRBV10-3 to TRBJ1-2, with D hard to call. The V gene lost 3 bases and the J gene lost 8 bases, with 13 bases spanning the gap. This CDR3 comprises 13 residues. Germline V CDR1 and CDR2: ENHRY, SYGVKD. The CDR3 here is CAISDIRGQGYTF. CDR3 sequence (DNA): TGTGCCATCAGTGATATCCGCGGCCAGGGCTACACCTTC.

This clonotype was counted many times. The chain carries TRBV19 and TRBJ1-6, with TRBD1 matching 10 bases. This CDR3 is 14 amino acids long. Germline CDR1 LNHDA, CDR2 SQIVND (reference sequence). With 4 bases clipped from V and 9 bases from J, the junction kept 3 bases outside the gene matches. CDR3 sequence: CASSTTGGSSPLHF. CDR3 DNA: TGTGCCAGTAGTACGACAGGGGGCAGTTCACCCCTCCACTTT.

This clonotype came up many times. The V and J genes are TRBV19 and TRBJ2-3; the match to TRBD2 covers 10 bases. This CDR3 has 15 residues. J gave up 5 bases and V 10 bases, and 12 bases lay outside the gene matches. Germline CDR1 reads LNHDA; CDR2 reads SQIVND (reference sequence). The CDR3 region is CATSPIAGGIDTQYF. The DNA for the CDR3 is TGTGCCACCTCACCTATAGCGGGGGGCATAGATACGCAGTATTTT.

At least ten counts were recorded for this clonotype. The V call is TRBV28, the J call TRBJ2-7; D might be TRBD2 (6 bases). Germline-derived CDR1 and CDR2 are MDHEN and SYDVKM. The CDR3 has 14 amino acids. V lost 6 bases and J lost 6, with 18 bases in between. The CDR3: CASRPRGATLEQYF. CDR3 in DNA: TGTGCCAGCAGACCGCGGGGCGCAACCCTCGAGCAGTACTTC.

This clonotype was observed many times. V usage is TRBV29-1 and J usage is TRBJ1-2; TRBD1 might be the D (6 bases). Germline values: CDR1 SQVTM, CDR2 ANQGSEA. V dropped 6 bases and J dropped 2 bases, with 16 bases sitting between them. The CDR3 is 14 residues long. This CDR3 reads CSVLGGAWNYGYTF. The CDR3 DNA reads TGCAGCGTGCTGGGGGGCGCATGGAACTATGGCTACACCTTC. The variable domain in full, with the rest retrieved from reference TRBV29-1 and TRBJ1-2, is SAVISQKPSRDICQRGTSLTIQCQVDSQVTMMFWYRQQPGQSLTLIATANQGSEATYESGFVIDKFPISRPNLTFSTLTVSNMSPEDSSIYLCSVLGGAWNYGYTFGSGTRLTVV.

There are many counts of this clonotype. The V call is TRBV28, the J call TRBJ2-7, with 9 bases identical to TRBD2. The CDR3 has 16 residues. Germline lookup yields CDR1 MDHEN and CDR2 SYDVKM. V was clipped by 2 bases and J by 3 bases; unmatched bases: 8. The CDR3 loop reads CASSLIRGRADYEQYF. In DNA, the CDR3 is TGTGCCAGCAGTTTAATACGCGGGAGGGCCGACTACGAGCAGTACTTC.

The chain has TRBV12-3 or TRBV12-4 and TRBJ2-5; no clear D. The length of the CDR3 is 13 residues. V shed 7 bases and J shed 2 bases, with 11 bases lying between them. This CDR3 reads CASTLHSQETQYF. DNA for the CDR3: TGTGCCAGCACCCTTCACAGTCAAGAGACCCAGTACTTC.

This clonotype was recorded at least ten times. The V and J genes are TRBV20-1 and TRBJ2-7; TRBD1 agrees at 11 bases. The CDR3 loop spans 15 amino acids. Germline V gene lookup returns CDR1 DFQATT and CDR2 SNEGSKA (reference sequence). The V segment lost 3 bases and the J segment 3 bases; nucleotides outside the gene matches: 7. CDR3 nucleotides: TGCAGTGCTAGGCCTCCGGGACAGGGGGGCTACGAGCAGTACTTC. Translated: CSARPPGQGGYEQYF.

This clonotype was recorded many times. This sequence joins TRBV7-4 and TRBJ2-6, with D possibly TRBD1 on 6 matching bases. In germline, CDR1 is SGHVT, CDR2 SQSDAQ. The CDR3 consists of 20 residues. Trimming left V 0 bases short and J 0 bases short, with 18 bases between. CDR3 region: CASSLAHSRQESSGANVLTF. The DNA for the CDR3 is TGTGCCAGCAGCTTAGCACATAGCCGACAGGAGAGCTCTGGGGCCAACGTCCTGACTTTC. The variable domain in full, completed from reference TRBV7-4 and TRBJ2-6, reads GAGVSQSPRYKVAKRGRDVALRCDSISGHVTLYWYRQTLGQGSEVLTYSQSDAQRDKSGRPSGRFSAERPERSVSTLKIQRTEQGDSAVYLCASSLAHSRQESSGANVLTFGAGSRLTVL.

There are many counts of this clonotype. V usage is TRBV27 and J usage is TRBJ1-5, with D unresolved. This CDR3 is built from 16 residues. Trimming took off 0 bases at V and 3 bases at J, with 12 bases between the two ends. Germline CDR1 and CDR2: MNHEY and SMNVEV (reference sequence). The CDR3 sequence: CASSLSSKDPNQPQHF. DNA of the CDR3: TGTGCCAGCAGTTTATCGAGCAAGGACCCCAATCAGCCCCAGCATTTT.

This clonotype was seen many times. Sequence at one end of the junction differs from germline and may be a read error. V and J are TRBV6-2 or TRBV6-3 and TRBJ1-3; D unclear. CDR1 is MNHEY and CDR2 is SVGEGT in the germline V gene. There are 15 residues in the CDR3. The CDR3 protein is CASTQNPISGSTIYF. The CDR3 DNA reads TGTGCCAGCACCCAGAACCCGATCTCTGGAAGCACCATATATTTT.

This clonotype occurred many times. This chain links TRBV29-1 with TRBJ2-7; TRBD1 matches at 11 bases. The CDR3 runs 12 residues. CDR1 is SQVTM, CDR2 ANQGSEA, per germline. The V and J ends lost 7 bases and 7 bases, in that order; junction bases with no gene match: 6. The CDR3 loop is CSGGDRGKEQYF. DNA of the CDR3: TGCAGCGGGGGGGACAGGGGGAAAGAGCAGTACTTC.

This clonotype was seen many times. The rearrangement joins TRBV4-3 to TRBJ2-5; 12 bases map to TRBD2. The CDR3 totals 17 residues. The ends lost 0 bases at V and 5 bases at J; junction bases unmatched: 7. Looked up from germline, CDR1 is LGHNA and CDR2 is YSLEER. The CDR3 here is CASSQDGLAGGGETQYF. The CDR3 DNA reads TGCGCCAGCAGCCAAGACGGGCTAGCGGGAGGGGGTGAGACCCAGTACTTC.

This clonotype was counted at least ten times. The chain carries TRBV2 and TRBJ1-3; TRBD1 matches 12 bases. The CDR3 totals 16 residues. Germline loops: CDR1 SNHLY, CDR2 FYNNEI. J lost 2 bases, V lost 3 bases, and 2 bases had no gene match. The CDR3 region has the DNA TGTGCCAGCAGTGAGGGGACAGGGGGCACTGGAAACACCATATATTTT. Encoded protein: CASSEGTGGTGNTIYF.

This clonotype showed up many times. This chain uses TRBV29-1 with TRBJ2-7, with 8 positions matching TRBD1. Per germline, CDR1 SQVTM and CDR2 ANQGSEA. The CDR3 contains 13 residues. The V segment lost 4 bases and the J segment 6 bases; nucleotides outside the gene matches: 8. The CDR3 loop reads CSVAQGDPGEQYF. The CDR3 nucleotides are TGCAGCGTTGCACAGGGGGATCCCGGCGAGCAGTACTTC.

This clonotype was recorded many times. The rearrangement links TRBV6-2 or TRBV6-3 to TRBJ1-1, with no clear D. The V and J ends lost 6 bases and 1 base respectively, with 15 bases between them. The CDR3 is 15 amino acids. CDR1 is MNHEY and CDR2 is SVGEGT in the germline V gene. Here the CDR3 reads CASRRGSGRNTEAFF. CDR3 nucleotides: TGTGCCAGCAGGCGCGGGAGCGGAAGGAACACTGAAGCTTTCTTT.

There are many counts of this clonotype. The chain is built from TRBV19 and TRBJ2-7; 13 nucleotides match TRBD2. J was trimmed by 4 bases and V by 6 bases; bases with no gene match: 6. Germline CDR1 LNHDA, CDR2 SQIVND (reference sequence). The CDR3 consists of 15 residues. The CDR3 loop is CASSRTSGREYEQYF. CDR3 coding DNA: TGTGCCAGTAGCAGGACTAGCGGGAGAGAATACGAGCAGTACTTC.

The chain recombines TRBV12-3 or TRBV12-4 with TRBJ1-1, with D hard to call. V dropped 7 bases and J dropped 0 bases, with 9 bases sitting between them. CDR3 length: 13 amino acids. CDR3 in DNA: TGTGCCAGCACTCTCGGAGTGAACACTGAAGCTTTCTTT. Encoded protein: CASTLGVNTEAFF.

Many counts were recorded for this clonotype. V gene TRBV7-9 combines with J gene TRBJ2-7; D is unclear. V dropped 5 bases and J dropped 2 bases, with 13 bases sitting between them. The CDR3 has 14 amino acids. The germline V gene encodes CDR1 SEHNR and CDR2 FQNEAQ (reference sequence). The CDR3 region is CASSTGYNAYEQYF. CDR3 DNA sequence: TGTGCCAGCAGCACCGGATACAACGCCTACGAGCAGTACTTC.

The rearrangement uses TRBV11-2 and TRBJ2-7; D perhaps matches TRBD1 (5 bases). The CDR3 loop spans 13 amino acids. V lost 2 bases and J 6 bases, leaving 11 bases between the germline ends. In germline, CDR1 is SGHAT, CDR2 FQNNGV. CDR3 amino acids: CASSLTQGLEQYF. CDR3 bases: TGTGCCAGCAGCTTAACCCAGGGCCTCGAGCAGTACTTC.

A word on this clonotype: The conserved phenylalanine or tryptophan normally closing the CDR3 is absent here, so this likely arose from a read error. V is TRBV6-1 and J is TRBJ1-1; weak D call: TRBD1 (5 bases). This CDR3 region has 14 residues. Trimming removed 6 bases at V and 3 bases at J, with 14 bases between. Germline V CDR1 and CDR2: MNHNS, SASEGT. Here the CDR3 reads CASSLRGFYTEAFL. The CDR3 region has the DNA TGTGCCAGCAGCTTGCGGGGGTTCTACACTGAAGCTTTCCTT.

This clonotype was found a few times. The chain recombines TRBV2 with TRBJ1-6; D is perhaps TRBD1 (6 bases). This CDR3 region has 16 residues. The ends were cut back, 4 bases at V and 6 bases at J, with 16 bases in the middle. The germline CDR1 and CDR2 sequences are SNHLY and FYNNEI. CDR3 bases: TGTGCCAGCAGTGGAGCCGGGGGGGCTACTAATTCACCCCTCCACTTT. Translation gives CASSGAGGATNSPLHF.

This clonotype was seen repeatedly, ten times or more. The chain's CDR3 is CAWKGQGPNYGYTF. Here the CDR3 DNA reads TGTGCCTGGAAGGGACAGGGTCCTAACTATGGCTACACCTTC. This sequence joins TRBV30 and TRBJ1-2, with 9 bases identical to TRBD1. This CDR3 region has 14 residues. The germline CDR1 and CDR2 sequences are GTSNPN and SVGIG (reference sequence). The V segment lost 4 bases and the J segment 0 bases; nucleotides outside the gene matches: 3.

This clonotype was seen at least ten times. The CDR3 DNA reads as TGTGCCTGGAGTGTAAGGCCGAACACTGAAGCTTTCTTT. As protein: CAWSVRPNTEAFF. The V call is TRBV30, the J call TRBJ1-1; D is unresolved. V was clipped by 0 bases and J by 1 base, with 6 bases between them. Germline V CDR1 and CDR2: GTSNPN, SVGIG (reference sequence). The CDR3 spans 13 residues.

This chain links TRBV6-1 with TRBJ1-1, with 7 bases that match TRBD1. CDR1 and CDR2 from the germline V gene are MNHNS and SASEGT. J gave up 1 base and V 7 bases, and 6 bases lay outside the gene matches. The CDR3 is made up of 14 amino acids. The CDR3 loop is CASTLGTANTEAFF. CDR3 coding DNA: TGTGCCAGCACCTTAGGGACAGCGAACACTGAAGCTTTCTTT.

The CDR3 region has the DNA TGCGCCAGCAGAAAGAGTTGGGTGACGATGGGAAACATTCAGTACTTC. Its protein is CASRKSWVTMGNIQYF. The chain links TRBV4-1 to TRBJ2-4; D unclear. Germline lookup yields CDR1 MGHRA and CDR2 YSYEKL. This CDR3 spans 16 amino acids. V lost 6 bases and J lost 6, with 21 bases in between.

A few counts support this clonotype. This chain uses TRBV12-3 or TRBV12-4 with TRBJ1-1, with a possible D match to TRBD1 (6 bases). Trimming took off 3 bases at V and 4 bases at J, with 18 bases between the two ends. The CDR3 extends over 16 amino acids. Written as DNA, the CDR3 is TGTGCCAGCAGTTTTGGTGCCCCGGGGGCGGGCACTGAAGCTTTCTTT. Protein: CASSFGAPGAGTEAFF.

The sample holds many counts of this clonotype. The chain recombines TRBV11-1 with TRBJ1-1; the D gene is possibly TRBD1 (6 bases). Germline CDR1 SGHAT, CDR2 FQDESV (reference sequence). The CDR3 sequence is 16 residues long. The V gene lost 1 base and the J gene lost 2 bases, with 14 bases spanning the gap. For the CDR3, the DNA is TGTGCCAGCAGCTTAGGGACGGGGGGCGCAAACACTGAAGCTTTCTTT. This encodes CASSLGTGGANTEAFF.